What follows are 14 T cell receptor beta chains derived from one specimen sequenced in a study of cytomegalovirus exposure and HLA in healthy donors. The PCR had 60 Vbeta and 13 Jbeta primers. Clones were sequenced by immunoSEQ multiplex PCR, and TCRdb holds only the in-frame ones, with some missing. Found here are about 300,000 clones, about nine tenths of them singletons; the top ten hold 3.5% to 4.5%. The specimen was PBMCs. The receptors derive from a man between 35 and 55 years old in good health and CMV-seropositive.

J is TRBJ1-5 and V is TRBV6-1, with a possible D match to TRBD1 (5 bases). CDR1 MNHNS and CDR2 SASEGT come from the germline V gene. The length of the CDR3 is 13 residues. Deletions cut 7 bases from V and 5 bases from J, with 12 bases between. The chain's CDR3 is CASNQGLDQPQHF. The DNA for the CDR3 is TGTGCCAGCAATCAGGGTTTAGATCAGCCCCAGCATTTT.

The CDR3 here is CASSLEGPHSNQPQHF. In DNA, the CDR3 is TGCGCCAGCAGCTTGGAGGGGCCCCATAGCAATCAGCCCCAGCATTTT. The J gene is TRBJ1-5, the V gene TRBV5-1, with a tentative D call TRBD1 (5 bases). The V end lost 0 bases, the J end lost 0 bases, and 10 bases lay between the germline ends. The CDR3 is made up of 16 amino acids. CDR1 is SGHRS, CDR2 YFSETQ, per germline.

This chain joins TRBV7-9 and TRBJ2-3; TRBD2 matches at 9 bases. Losses at the gene ends were 2 bases for V and 1 base for J; bases not matched to a gene: 1. Germline CDR1 is SEHNR and CDR2 is FQNEAQ (reference sequence). The CDR3 sequence is 15 residues long. CDR3 nucleotide sequence: TGTGCCAGCAGCTTATTAGCGGGAGGCACAGATACGCAGTATTTT. It encodes CASSLLAGGTDTQYF.

V is TRBV28 and J is TRBJ1-1; possibly TRBD1 for D (6 bases). Deletions cut 4 bases from V and 6 bases from J, with 21 bases between. The CDR3 contains 16 residues. Germline V lookup: CDR1 MDHEN, CDR2 SYDVKM. The CDR3 coding sequence is TGTGCCAGCAGTTACTGGAAACAGGGCCAGGGGCCTGAAGCTTTCTTT. It specifies CASSYWKQGQGPEAFF.

This CDR3 is CASSMGQLYGYTF. DNA for the CDR3: TGTGCCAGTAGTATGGGACAGCTCTATGGCTACACCTTC. The chain carries TRBV19 and TRBJ1-2; 7 bases line up with TRBD1. In germline, CDR1 is LNHDA, CDR2 SQIVND (reference sequence). CDR3 length: 13 amino acids. J gave up 4 bases and V 3 bases, and 2 bases lay outside the gene matches.

This chain links TRBV7-9 with TRBJ2-7, with TRBD1 identical over 9 bases. With V trimmed by 8 bases and J by 3 bases, 5 bases remained unmatched. From germline, CDR1 is SEHNR and CDR2 FQNEAQ (reference sequence). CDR3 size: 13 residues. The CDR3: CASSWDRVYEQYF. In DNA, the CDR3 is TGTGCCAGCTCTTGGGACAGGGTCTACGAGCAGTACTTC.

The chain links TRBV28 to TRBJ2-7; D gene uncertain. This CDR3 has 14 amino acids. CDR1 and CDR2 (germline): MDHEN, SYDVKM. V was cut by 8 bases and J by 0 bases, with 14 bases left in between. Written as DNA, the CDR3 is TGTGCCAGCGCCAGCCCAGGATTCTCCTACGAGCAGTACTTC. It encodes CASASPGFSYEQYF.

To note about this clone: Other DNA variants within this sample encode the same CDR3. The rearrangement uses TRBV19 and TRBJ2-3; tentatively, D is TRBD2 (6 bases). This CDR3 region has 14 residues. V lost 4 bases to trimming and J lost 0 bases, with 8 bases between them. The germline CDR1 and CDR2 sequences are LNHDA and SQIVND (reference sequence). The CDR3 DNA reads as TGTGCCAGTAGTACAAGCGGGAGCACAGATACGCAGTATTTT. The encoded protein is CASSTSGSTDTQYF.

CDR3 sequence: CASSSTSGWEEDIQYF. Written as DNA, the CDR3 is TGTGCCAGCAGCTCGACTAGCGGATGGGAGGAGGACATTCAGTACTTC. The V call is TRBV11-2, the J call TRBJ2-4, with 9 bases aligning to TRBD2. The V segment lost 4 bases and the J segment 8 bases; nucleotides outside the gene matches: 12. The CDR3 totals 16 residues. Germline loops: CDR1 SGHAT, CDR2 FQNNGV.

The gene calls are TRBV27 and TRBJ1-1; D remains unclear. The germline V gene encodes CDR1 MNHEY and CDR2 SMNVEV (reference sequence). The V and J ends lost 7 bases and 1 base respectively, with 10 bases between them. The length of the CDR3 is 13 residues. The DNA of the CDR3 is TGTGCCAGCAATCGAGACAAGAACACTGAAGCTTTCTTT. This codes for CASNRDKNTEAFF.

The chain links TRBV6-1 to TRBJ1-1; 7 bases are a match to TRBD1. J was trimmed by 0 bases and V by 7 bases; bases with no gene match: 8. Germline lookup yields CDR1 MNHNS and CDR2 SASEGT. The CDR3 has 15 amino acids. The DNA of the CDR3 is TGTGCCAGCATCTTCGGGGACAGCATGAACACTGAAGCTTTCTTT. Protein product: CASIFGDSMNTEAFF.

The chain recombines TRBV5-1 with TRBJ2-2, with 10 bases lining up with TRBD2. CDR3 length equals 16 residues. Germline assignment: CDR1 SGHRS and CDR2 YFSETQ. With V trimmed by 4 bases and J by 1 base, 4 bases remained unmatched. The CDR3 loop is CASSPGLAENTGELFF. CDR3 bases: TGCGCCAGCAGCCCCGGACTAGCGGAGAACACCGGGGAGCTGTTTTTT. The full variable domain, in which reference TRBV5-1 and TRBJ2-2 provide the parts outside the CDR3, is KAGVTQTPRYLIKTRGQQVTLSCSPISGHRSVSWYQQTPGQGLQFLFEYFSETQRNKGNFPGRFSGRQFSNSRSEMNVSTLELGDSALYLCASSPGLAENTGELFFGEGSRLTVL.

A single count supports this clone. The V and J genes are TRBV5-5 and TRBJ1-3, with D perhaps TRBD1 (6 bases). The V end was cut by 3 bases, the J end by 6 bases, with 10 bases between. Per the germline V gene, CDR1 is SGHKS and CDR2 is YYEKEE (reference sequence). The CDR3 is 13 residues long. The CDR3 sequence: CASSWTAENTIYF. The CDR3 DNA follows: TGTGCCAGCAGCTGGACAGCGGAAAACACCATATATTTT. The full variable domain, its missing parts supplied by reference TRBV5-5 and TRBJ1-3, is DAGVTQSPTHLIKTRGQQVTLRCSPISGHKSVSWYQQVLGQGPQFIFQYYEKEERGRGNFPDRFSARQFPNYSSELNVNALLLGDSALYLCASSWTAENTIYFGEGSWLTVV.

The chain recombines TRBV29-1 with TRBJ1-2; weak D call: TRBD1 (6 bases). Germline CDR1 and CDR2: SQVTM and ANQGSEA. Trimming took off 6 bases at V and 8 bases at J, with 16 bases between the two ends. This CDR3 has 12 residues. CDR3 protein: CSVAPTGYGYTF. The DNA of the CDR3 is TGCAGCGTGGCCCCCACAGGGTACGGCTACACCTTC. Together with reference TRBV29-1 and TRBJ1-2, the CDR3 gives the full variable domain: SAVISQKPSRDICQRGTSLTIQCQVDSQVTMMFWYRQQPGQSLTLIATANQGSEATYESGFVIDKFPISRPNLTFSTLTVSNMSPEDSSIYLCSVAPTGYGYTFGSGTRLTVV.